This TCR beta chain was sequenced for a study of radiotherapy plus CTLA-4 blockade in lung cancer. The count of this clone is one. In germline, CDR1 is SGHRS, CDR2 YFSETQ. V was clipped by 0 bases and J by 6 bases, with 13 bases between them. This CDR3 has 14 residues. Here immunoSEQ multiplex PCR was the method, and the copy in TCRdb shows in-frame clones only, minus some. The sample has about 98,000 clones; about 91% are singletons. The sample in question was peripheral blood, obtained from a patient treated with radiotherapy plus ipilimumab. The sequence derives from a human donor with non-small cell lung cancer that progressed on radiotherapy plus ipilimumab. This chain connects TRBV5-1 to TRBJ2-7; tentative D call: TRBD1 (6 bases). As DNA, the CDR3 is TGCGCCAGCAGCTTGGCCGTACAGGGTAGCGAGCAGTACTTC. It yields the protein CASSLAVQGSEQYF. Together with reference TRBV5-1 and TRBJ2-7, the CDR3 gives the full variable domain: KAGVTQTPRYLIKTRGQQVTLSCSPISGHRSVSWYQQTPGQGLQFLFEYFSETQRNKGNFPGRFSGRQFSNSRSEMNVSTLELGDSALYLCASSLAVQGSEQYFGPGTRLTVT.